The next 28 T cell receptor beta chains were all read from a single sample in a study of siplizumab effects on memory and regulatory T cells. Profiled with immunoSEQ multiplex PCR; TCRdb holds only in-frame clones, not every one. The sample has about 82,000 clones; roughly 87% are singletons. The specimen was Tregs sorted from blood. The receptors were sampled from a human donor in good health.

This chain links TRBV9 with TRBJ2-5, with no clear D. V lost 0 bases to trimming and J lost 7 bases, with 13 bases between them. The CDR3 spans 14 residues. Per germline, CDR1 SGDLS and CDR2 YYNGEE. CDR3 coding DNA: TGTGCCAGCAGCGTAGGAACCGCCGGCGGGACCCAGTACTTC. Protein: CASSVGTAGGTQYF. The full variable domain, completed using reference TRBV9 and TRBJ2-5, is DSGVTQTPKHLITATGQRVTLRCSPRSGDLSVYWYQQSLDQGLQFLIQYYNGEERAKGNILERFSAQQFPDLHSELNLSSLELGDSALYFCASSVGTAGGTQYFGPGTRLLVL.

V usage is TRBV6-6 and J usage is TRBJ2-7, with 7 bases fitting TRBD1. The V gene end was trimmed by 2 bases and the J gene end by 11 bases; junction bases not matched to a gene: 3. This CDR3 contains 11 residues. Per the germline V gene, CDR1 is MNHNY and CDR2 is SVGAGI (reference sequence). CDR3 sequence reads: CASSYQGVKYF. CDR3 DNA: TGTGCCAGCAGTTACCAGGGGGTTAAGTACTTC.

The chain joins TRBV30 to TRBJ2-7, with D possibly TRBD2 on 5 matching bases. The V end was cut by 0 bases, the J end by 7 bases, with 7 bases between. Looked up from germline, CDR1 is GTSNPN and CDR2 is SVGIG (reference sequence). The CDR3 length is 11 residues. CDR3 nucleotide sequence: TGTGCCTGGAGTGTACTAGGTGAGCAGTACTTC. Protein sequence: CAWSVLGEQYF.

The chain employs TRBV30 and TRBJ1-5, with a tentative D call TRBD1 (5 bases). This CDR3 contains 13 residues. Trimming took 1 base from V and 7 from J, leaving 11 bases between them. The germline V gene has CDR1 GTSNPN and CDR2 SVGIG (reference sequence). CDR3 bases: TGTGCCTGGAGTGCGACAGTGATGCAGCCCCAGCATTTT. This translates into CAWSATVMQPQHF.

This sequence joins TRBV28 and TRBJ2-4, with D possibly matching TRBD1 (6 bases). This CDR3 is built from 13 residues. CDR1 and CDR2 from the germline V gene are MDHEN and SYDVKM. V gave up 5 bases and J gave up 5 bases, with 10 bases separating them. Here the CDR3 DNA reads TGTGCCAGCAGTACGACAGGTCAAAACATTCAGTACTTC. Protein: CASSTTGQNIQYF.

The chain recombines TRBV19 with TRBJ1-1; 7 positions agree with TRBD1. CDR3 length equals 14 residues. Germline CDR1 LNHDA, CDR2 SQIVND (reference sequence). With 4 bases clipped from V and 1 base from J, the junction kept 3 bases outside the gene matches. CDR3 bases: TGTGCCAGTAGTAGCAGGGGGGAGAACACTGAAGCTTTCTTT. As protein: CASSSRGENTEAFF.

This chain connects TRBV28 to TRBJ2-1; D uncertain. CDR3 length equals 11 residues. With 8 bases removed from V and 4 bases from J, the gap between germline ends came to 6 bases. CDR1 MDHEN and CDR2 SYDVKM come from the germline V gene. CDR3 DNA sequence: TGTGCCAGCCGGAATTACAATGAGCAGTTCTTC. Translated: CASRNYNEQFF.

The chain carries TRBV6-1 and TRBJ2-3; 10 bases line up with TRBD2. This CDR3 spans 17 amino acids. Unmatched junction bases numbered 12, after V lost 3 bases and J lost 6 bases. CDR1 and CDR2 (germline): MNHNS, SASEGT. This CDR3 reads CASSELSGGAFSDTQYF. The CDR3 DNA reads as TGTGCCAGCAGTGAGTTGAGCGGGGGGGCCTTCAGTGATACGCAGTATTTT.

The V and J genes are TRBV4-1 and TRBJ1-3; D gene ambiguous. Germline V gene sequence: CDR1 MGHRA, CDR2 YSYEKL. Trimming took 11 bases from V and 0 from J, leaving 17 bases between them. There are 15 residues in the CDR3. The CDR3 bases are TGCGCCTCCCGGAGCAGCCCTAACTCTGGAAACACCATATATTTT. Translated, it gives CASRSSPNSGNTIYF.

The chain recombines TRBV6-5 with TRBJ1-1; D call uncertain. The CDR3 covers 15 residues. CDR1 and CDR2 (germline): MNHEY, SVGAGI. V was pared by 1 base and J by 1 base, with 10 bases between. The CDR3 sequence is CASSYFRAPNTEAFF. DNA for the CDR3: TGTGCCAGCAGTTACTTCCGAGCCCCGAACACTGAAGCTTTCTTT.

The CDR3 DNA is TGTGCCAGCAGCTTTTCAGCCGGGGCACTTATCAATGAGCAGTTCTTC. The encoded protein is CASSFSAGALINEQFF. The chain is built from TRBV7-9 and TRBJ2-1; D tentatively fits TRBD1 or TRBD2 (5 bases each). V gave up 3 bases and J gave up 6 bases, with 18 bases separating them. Per the germline V gene, CDR1 is SEHNR and CDR2 is FQNEAQ (reference sequence). CDR3 length equals 16 residues.

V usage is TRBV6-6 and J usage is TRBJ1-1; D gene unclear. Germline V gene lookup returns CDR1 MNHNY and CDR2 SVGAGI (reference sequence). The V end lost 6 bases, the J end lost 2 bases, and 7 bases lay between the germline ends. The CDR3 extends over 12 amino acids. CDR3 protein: CASRRLNTEAFF. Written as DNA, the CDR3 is TGTGCCAGCAGGCGCTTAAACACTGAAGCTTTCTTT.

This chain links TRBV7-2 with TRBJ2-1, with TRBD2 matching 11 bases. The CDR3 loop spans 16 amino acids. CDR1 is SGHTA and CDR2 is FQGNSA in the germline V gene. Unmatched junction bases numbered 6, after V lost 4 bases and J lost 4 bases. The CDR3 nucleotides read TGTGCCAGCAGCTCTACCCTAGCGGGGGGATACAATGAGCAGTTCTTC. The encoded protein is CASSSTLAGGYNEQFF.

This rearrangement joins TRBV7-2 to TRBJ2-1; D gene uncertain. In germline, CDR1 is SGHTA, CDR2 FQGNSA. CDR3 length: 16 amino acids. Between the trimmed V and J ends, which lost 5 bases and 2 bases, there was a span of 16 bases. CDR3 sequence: CASSPHSGVTYNEQFF. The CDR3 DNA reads TGTGCCAGCAGCCCCCATAGTGGGGTCACCTACAATGAGCAGTTCTTC.

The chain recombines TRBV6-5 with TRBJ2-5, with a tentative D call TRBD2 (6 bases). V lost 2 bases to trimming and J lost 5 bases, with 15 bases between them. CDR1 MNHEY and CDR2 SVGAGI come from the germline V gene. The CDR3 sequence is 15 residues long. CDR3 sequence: CASSYLAGLAETQYF. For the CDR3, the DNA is TGTGCCAGCAGTTACCTGGCGGGGCTTGCGGAGACCCAGTACTTC.

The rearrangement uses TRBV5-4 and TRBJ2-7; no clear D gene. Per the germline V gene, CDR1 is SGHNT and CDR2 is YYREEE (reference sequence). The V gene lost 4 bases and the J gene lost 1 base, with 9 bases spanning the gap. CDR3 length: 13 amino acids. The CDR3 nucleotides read TGTGCCAGCAGCCCCCGGTCTTCCTACGAGCAGTACTTC. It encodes CASSPRSSYEQYF.

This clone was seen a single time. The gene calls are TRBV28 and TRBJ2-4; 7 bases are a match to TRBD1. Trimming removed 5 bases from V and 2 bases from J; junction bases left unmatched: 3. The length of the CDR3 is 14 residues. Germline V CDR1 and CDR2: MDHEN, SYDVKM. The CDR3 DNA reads TGTGCCAGCAGTGGGACAGTCTCCAAAAACATTCAGTACTTC. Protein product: CASSGTVSKNIQYF.

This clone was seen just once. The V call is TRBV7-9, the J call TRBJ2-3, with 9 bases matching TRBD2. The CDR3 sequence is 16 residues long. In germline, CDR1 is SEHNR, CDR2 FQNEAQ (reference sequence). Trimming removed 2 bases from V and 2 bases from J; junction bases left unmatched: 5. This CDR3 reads CASSLSTSGYTDTQYF. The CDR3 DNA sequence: TGTGCCAGCAGCTTATCTACTAGCGGGTACACAGATACGCAGTATTTT.

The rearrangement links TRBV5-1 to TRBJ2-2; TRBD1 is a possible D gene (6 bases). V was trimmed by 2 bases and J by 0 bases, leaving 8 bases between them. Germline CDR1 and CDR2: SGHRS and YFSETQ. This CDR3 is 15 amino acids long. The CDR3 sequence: CASSFAGANTGELFF. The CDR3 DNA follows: TGCGCCAGCAGCTTTGCAGGGGCGAACACCGGGGAGCTGTTTTTT.

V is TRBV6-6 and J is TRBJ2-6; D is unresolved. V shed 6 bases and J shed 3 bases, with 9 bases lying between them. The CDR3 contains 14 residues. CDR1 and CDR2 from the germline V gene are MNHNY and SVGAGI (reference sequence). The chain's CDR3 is CASRQRSGANVLTF. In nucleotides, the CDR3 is TGTGCCAGCAGGCAACGCAGTGGGGCCAACGTCCTGACTTTC.

This CDR3 is CASSPQGQPYGYTF. Here the CDR3 DNA reads TGTGCCAGCAGCCCCCAGGGACAGCCCTATGGCTACACCTTC. The chain carries TRBV7-3 and TRBJ1-2, with 7 bases aligning to TRBD1. This CDR3 comprises 14 residues. With 5 bases clipped from V and 4 bases from J, the junction kept 7 bases outside the gene matches. Germline CDR1 reads SGHTA; CDR2 reads FQGTGA.

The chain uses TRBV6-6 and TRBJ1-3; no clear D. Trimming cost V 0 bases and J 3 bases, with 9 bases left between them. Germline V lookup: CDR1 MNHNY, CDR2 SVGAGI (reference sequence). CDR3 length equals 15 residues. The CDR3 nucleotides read TGTGCCAGCAGTTACTCCTGGGGTGGTGGAAACACCATATATTTT. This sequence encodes CASSYSWGGGNTIYF.

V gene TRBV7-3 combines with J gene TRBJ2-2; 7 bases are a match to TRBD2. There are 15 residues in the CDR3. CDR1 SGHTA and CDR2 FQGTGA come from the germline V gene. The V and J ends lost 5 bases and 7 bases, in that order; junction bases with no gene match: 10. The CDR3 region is CASSPPGGLSGELFF. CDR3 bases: TGTGCCAGCAGCCCCCCGGGGGGTCTGAGCGGGGAGCTGTTTTTT.

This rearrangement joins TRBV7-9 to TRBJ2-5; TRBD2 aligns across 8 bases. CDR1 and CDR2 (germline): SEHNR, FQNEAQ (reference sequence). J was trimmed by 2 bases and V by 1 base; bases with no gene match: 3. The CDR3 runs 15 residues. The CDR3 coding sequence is TGTGCCAGCAGCTTAGGACTAGCGACGCAAGAGACCCAGTACTTC. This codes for CASSLGLATQETQYF. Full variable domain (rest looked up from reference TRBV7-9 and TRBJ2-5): DTGVSQNPRHKITKRGQNVTFRCDPISEHNRLYWYRQTLGQGPEFLTYFQNEAQLEKSRLLSDRFSAERPKGSFSTLEIQRTEQGDSAMYLCASSLGLATQETQYFGPGTRLLVL.

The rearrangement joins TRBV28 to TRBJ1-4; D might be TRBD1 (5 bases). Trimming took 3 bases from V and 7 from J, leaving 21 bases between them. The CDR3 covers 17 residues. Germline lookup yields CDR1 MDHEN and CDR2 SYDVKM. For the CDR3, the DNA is TGTGCCAGCAGTTTTTCCACCCCGGGACGAGGAGGTGAAAAACTGTTTTTT. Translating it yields CASSFSTPGRGGEKLFF. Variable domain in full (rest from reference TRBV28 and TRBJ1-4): DVKVTQSSRYLVKRTGEKVFLECVQDMDHENMFWYRQDPGLGLRLIYFSYDVKMKEKGDIPEGYSVSREKKERFSLILESASTNQTSMYLCASSFSTPGRGGEKLFFGSGTQLSVL.

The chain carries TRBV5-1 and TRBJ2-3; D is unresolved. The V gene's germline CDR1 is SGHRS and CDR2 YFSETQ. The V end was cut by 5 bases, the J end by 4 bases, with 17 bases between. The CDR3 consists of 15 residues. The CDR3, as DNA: TGCGCCAGCAGTTTTGCTTTGGGTGTCCCAGATACGCAGTATTTT. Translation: CASSFALGVPDTQYF.

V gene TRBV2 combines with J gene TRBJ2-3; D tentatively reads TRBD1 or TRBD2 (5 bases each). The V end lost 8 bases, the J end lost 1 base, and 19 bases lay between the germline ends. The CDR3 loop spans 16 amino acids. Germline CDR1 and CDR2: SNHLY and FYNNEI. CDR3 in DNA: TGTGCCAGCTCGCGGCGAGGGGCTGTGGGCACAGATACGCAGTATTTT. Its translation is CASSRRGAVGTDTQYF.

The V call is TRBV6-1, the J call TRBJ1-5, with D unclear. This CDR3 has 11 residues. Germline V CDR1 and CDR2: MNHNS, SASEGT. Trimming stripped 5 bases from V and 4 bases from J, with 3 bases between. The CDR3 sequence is CASSTNQPQHF. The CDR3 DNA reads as TGTGCCAGCAGTACAAATCAGCCCCAGCATTTT.